These 15 T cell receptor beta chains were all obtained from the same sample, sequenced in a study of monozygotic twins with inflammatory bowel disease. Following a re-call of the 5' RACE reads, TCRdb has one entry per CDR3 protein and lacks DNA. Listed are fewer than 350,000 distinct CDR3 sequences; roughly 2% falls within the top ten. Specimen: blood. The receptors shown here come from a human donor with ulcerative colitis or Crohn's disease, or a healthy co-twin of an affected twin (not recorded which).

The chain is built from TRBV12-3 or TRBV12-4 and TRBJ1-1. The CDR3 runs 14 residues. The CDR3 sequence: CASSPRTANTEAFF.

The V gene is TRBV3-1, the J gene TRBJ2-5. Germline V gives CDR1 LGHDT, CDR2 YNNKEL (reference sequence). This CDR3 contains 13 residues. CDR3 region: CASSLHNQETQYF.

The V gene is TRBV6-5, the J gene TRBJ1-1. CDR1 and CDR2 from the germline V gene are MNHEY and SVGAGI. The CDR3 totals 13 residues. CDR3 residues: CASSPDVGTEAFF.

This sequence joins TRBV12-3 or TRBV12-4 and TRBJ2-1; TCRdb picks TRBD1, but there is no DNA to check that call. This CDR3 has 16 amino acids. The CDR3 sequence: CASSRGTGFAYNEQFF.

The V and J genes are TRBV5-1 and TRBJ1-4. This CDR3 contains 15 residues. Germline CDR1 and CDR2: SGHRS and YFSETQ. The CDR3: CASSFWSATNEKLFF.

The V gene is TRBV7-3, the J gene TRBJ2-7; TCRdb names TRBD2, which stays unverified in the absence of DNA. From germline, CDR1 is SGHTA and CDR2 FQGTGA. This CDR3 comprises 15 residues. CDR3 loop: CASSLGTLGTYEQYF.

V usage is TRBV19 and J usage is TRBJ2-2; no DNA is available, so the TRBD1 call from TCRdb remains unchecked. CDR3 length: 16 amino acids. Germline V gives CDR1 LNHDA, CDR2 SQIVND (reference sequence). The CDR3 sequence is CASSSGTEVTTGELFF.

The V gene is TRBV4-1, the J gene TRBJ1-4; the D gene TCRdb calls, TRBD1, cannot be checked with no DNA. This CDR3 has 17 residues. Germline CDR1 reads MGHRA; CDR2 reads YSYEKL. CDR3 loop: CASSQLPTTGSSEKLFF.

The chain has TRBV27 and TRBJ2-7. From germline, CDR1 is MNHEY and CDR2 SMNVEV (reference sequence). CDR3 length: 13 residues. CDR3 sequence: CASSLLQHYEQYF.

This chain joins TRBV10-3 and TRBJ2-3; TCRdb reports TRBD2, a call that lacks DNA to check it against. Germline CDR1 and CDR2: ENHRY and SYGVKD. This CDR3 spans 16 amino acids. The CDR3 sequence: CAIRGDVAGGSDTQYF.

The chain has TRBV6-1 and TRBJ2-7. Germline V CDR1 and CDR2: MNHNS, SASEGT. This CDR3 contains 15 residues. This chain's CDR3 is CASKEAGLSSYEQYF.

The chain carries TRBV20-1 and TRBJ2-2; TCRdb outputs TRBD2, but without DNA this stays unchecked. The CDR3 contains 14 residues. Germline CDR1 DFQATT, CDR2 SNEGSKA (reference sequence). The CDR3 is CSVLGGPRTGELFF.

The chain carries TRBV20-1 and TRBJ2-3; TCRdb picks TRBD2, but there is no DNA to check that call. The length of the CDR3 is 15 residues. Germline V gene data show CDR1 as DFQATT and CDR2 as SNEGSKA (reference sequence). The CDR3 is CSARGLAGRTDTQYF.

The J gene is TRBJ2-2, the V gene TRBV6-2 or TRBV6-3; TCRdb designates TRBD1, a call that cannot be tested without DNA. From germline, CDR1 is MNHEY and CDR2 SVGEGT. The CDR3 runs to 15 residues. CDR3 sequence reads: CASSDLGQNTGELFF.

This chain joins TRBV7-2 and TRBJ2-2; no DNA is available, so the TRBD1 call from TCRdb remains unchecked. The CDR3 extends over 16 amino acids. Germline CDR1 is SGHTA and CDR2 is FQGNSA. CDR3 sequence reads: CASSLGGQGSTGELFF. The entire variable domain, with the rest obtained from reference TRBV7-2 and TRBJ2-2, is as follows: GAGVSQSPSNKVTEKGKDVELRCDPISGHTALYWYRQSLGQGLEFLIYFQGNSAPDKSGLPSDRFSAERTGGSVSTLTIQRTQQEDSAVYLCASSLGGQGSTGELFFGEGSRLTVL.